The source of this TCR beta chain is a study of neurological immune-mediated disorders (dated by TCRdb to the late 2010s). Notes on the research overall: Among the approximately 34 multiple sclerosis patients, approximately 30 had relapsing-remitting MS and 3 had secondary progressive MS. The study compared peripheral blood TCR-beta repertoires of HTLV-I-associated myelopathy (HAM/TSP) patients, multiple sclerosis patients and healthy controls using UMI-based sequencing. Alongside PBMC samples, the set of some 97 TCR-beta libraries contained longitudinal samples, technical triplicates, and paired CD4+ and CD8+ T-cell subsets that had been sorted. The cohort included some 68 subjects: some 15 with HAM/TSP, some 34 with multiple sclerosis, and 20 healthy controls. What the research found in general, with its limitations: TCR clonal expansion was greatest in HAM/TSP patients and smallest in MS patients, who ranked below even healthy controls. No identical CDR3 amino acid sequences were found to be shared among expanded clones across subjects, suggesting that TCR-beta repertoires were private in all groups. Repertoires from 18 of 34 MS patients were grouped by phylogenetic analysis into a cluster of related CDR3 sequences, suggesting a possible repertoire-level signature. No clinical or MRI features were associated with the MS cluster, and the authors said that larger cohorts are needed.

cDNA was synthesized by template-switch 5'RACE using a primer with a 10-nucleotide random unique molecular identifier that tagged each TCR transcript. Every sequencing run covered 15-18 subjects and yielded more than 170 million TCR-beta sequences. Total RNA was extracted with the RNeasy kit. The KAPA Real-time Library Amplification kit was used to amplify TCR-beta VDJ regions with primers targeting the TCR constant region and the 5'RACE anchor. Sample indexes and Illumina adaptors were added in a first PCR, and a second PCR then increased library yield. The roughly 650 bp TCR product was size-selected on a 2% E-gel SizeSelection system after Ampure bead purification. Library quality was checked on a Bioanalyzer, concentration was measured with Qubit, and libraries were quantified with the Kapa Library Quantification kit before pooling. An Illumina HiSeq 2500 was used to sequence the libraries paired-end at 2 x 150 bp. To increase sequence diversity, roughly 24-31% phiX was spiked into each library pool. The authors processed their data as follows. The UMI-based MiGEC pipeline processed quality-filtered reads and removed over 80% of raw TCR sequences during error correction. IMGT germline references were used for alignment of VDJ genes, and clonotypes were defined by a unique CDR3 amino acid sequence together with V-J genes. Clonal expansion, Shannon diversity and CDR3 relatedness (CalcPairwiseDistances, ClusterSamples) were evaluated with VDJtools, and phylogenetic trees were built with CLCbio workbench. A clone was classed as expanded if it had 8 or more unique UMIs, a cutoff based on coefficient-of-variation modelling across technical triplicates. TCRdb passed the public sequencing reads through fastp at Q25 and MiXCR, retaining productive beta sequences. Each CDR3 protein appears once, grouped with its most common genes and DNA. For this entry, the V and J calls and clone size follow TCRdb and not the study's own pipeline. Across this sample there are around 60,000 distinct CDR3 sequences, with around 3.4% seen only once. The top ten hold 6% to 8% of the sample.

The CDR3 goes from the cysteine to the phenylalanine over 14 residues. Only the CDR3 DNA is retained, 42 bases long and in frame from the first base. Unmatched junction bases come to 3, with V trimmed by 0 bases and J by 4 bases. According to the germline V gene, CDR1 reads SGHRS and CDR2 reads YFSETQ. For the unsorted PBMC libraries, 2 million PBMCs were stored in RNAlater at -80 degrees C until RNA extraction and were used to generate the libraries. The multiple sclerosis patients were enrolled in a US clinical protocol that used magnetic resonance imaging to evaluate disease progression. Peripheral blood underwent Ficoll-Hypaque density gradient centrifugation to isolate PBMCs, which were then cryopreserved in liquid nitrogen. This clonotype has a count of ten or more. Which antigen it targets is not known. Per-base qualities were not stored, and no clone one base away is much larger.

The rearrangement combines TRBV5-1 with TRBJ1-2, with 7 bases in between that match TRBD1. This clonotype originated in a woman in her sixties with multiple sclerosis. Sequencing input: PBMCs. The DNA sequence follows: TGCGCCAGCAGCTTGGACAGGGGTACCTATGGCTACACCTTC. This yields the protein CASSLDRGTYGYTF.